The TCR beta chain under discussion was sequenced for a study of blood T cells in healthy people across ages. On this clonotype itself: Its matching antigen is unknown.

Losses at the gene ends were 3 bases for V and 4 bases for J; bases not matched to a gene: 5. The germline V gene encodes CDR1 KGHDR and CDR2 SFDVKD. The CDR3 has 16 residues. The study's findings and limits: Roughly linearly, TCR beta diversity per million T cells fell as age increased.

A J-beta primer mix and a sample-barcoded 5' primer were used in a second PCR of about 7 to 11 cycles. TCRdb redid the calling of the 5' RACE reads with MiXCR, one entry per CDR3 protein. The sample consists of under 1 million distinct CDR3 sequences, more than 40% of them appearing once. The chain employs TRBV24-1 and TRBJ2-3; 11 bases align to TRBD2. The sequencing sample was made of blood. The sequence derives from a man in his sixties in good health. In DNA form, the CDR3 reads TGTGCCACCAGTGATCCTAGCGGGGGGTCCGCAGATACGCAGTATTTT. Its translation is CATSDPSGGSADTQYF.